The subject of this entry is one TCR beta chain. The target antigen is unknown. Germline V gives CDR1 SGHAT, CDR2 FQNNGV. The CDR3 is 13 residues long. Trimming shortened V by 3 bases and J by 3 bases, and 6 bases separated the two germline ends. The sample comes from a study of T-cell reconstitution after alpha-beta-depleted transplantation in children. Study-level findings and limits: Diversity and T-cell counts at one year after transplant derived mostly from new T cells. Some patients' high day-60 TCRbeta diversity was attributed to recipient cells surviving conditioning. Several hundred expanded graft clones reportedly were the source of alpha-beta T cells about two months after transplant.

This sample's TCRbeta library carried unique molecular identifier barcodes. TCRdb re-analysed the PCR reads in MiXCR, keeping a single row per CDR3 protein. The sample contains about 300,000 distinct CDR3 sequences, around 9.1% of which appear only once. Sequencing used PBMCs, obtained before TCRalphabeta/CD19-depleted stem cell transplant. The chain is built from TRBV11-2 and TRBJ2-1; no clear D gene. This sequence originates from a boy under three years old with acute myeloid leukemia, due to receive a stem cell transplant. The CDR3: CASSFNNYNEQFF. CDR3 sequence (DNA): TGTGCCAGCAGCTTCAATAACTACAATGAGCAGTTCTTC.